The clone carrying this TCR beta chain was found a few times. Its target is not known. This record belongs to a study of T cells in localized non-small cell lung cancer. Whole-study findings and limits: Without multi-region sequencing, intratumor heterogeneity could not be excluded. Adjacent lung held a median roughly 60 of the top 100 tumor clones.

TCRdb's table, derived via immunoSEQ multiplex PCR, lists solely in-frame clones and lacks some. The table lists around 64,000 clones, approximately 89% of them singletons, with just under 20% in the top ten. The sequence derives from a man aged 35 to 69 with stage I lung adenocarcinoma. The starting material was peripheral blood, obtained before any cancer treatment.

CDR3 loop: CASSLTGGDGFQHF. DNA of the CDR3: TGTGCCAGCAGCCTTACAGGGGGCGACGGGTTCCAGCATTTT. The gene calls are TRBV11-2 and TRBJ1-5, with 9 bases fitting TRBD1. CDR1 and CDR2 from the germline V gene are SGHAT and FQNNGV. The CDR3 loop spans 14 amino acids. V was pared by 5 bases and J by 12 bases, with 11 bases of the junction left unmatched.